This is a list of T cell receptor beta chains from one sample in a study of regulatory T cells in long-lasting Graves disease. TCRdb analysed the multiplex PCR reads with MiXCR anew, one entry per CDR3 protein. The data contain under 300,000 distinct CDR3 sequences, around 20% of them singletons. The starting material was peripheral blood mononuclear cells (PBMCs), obtained at new diagnosis, from a patient treated with antithyroid drugs. These receptors came from a female donor with Graves disease. The CDR3 runs from the conserved cysteine through the conserved F or W. The D gene is left open where the match is weak.

J: TRBJ1-1
V: TRBV5-1
D: TRBD1
CDR3: CASSLEQGANTEASF

J: TRBJ2-5
V: TRBV28
D: NA
CDR3: CASSLSVYQETQYF

J: TRBJ1-1
V: TRBV18
D: NA
CDR3: CASSLRGSEAFF

J: TRBJ2-5
V: TRBV6-5
D: NA
CDR3: CASSYSTGVGQETQYF

J: TRBJ1-2
V: TRBV18
D: NA
CDR3: CASSPPGGLYGYTF

J: TRBJ1-4
V: TRBV20-1
D: NA
CDR3: CSALEGSREKLFF

J: TRBJ1-1
V: TRBV20-1
D: TRBD1
CDR3: CSALETGGALYTEAFF

J: TRBJ2-2
V: TRBV2
D: TRBD2
CDR3: CATNPRTSGNTGELFF

J: TRBJ1-2
V: TRBV6-1
D: NA
CDR3: CASSPRGQGLGYTF

J: TRBJ2-1
V: TRBV5-6
D: NA
CDR3: CASSLGQLPYNEQFF

J: TRBJ1-1
V: TRBV6-2/TRBV6-3
D: TRBD1
CDR3: CASSYSGQGVTEAFF

J: TRBJ2-2
V: TRBV4-3
D: NA
CDR3: CASSQTTGMRPGELFF

J: TRBJ1-4
V: TRBV7-2
D: NA
CDR3: CASSAATNEKLFF

J: TRBJ1-2
V: TRBV7-9
D: NA
CDR3: CASSLSGSRYGYTF

J: TRBJ2-1
V: TRBV10-1
D: TRBD1
CDR3: CASSENGQGDYNEQFF

J: TRBJ2-7
V: TRBV6-2/TRBV6-3
D: NA
CDR3: CASSYLYEQYF

J: TRBJ2-1
V: TRBV20-1
D: NA
CDR3: CSASAGAYEQFF

J: TRBJ2-7
V: TRBV12-3/TRBV12-4
D: NA
CDR3: CASSLRDAREEQYF

J: TRBJ1-1
V: TRBV7-2
D: NA
CDR3: CASSFGVDTEAFF

J: TRBJ2-7
V: TRBV6-5
D: TRBD2
CDR3: CASSYRSGTSVIYEQYF

J: TRBJ2-7
V: TRBV5-6
D: NA
CDR3: CASSPFVRFSSYEQYF

J: TRBJ2-1
V: TRBV18
D: TRBD2
CDR3: CASSPGGRNRYNEQFF

J: TRBJ2-2
V: TRBV27
D: NA
CDR3: CASSWDETGNTGELFF

J: TRBJ1-3
V: TRBV27
D: NA
CDR3: CASSLSPGNTIYF

J: TRBJ2-3
V: TRBV28
D: TRBD2
CDR3: CASSFPSGRLDTQYF

J: TRBJ2-1
V: TRBV2
D: NA
CDR3: CASRSGSSYNEQFF

J: TRBJ1-6
V: TRBV5-1
D: NA
CDR3: CASSEDSYSPLHF

J: TRBJ2-7
V: TRBV11-2
D: TRBD1
CDR3: CASSLGQSEQYF

J: TRBJ2-3
V: TRBV5-1
D: TRBD1
CDR3: CASSPTGVSTDTQYF

J: TRBJ2-2
V: TRBV27
D: TRBD2
CDR3: CASSLSQGGPTGELFF

J: TRBJ2-1
V: TRBV19
D: TRBD1
CDR3: CASTGDRGNEQFF

J: TRBJ1-1
V: TRBV7-2
D: NA
CDR3: CASSRLLGATEAFF

J: TRBJ2-7
V: TRBV7-8
D: TRBD1
CDR3: CASSLKTGPEFGQYF

J: TRBJ2-7
V: TRBV7-2
D: NA
CDR3: CASSFERLSSYEQYF

J: TRBJ1-2
V: TRBV7-2
D: NA
CDR3: CASSFRDPIKDGYTF

J: TRBJ2-1
V: TRBV24-1
D: TRBD2
CDR3: CATSGAGGHKVQFF

J: TRBJ2-1
V: TRBV5-5
D: NA
CDR3: CASSPRGSKYNEQFF

J: TRBJ2-6
V: TRBV12-3/TRBV12-4
D: NA
CDR3: CASSFNFGGDGANVLTF

J: TRBJ2-7
V: TRBV12-3/TRBV12-4
D: TRBD1
CDR3: CASSPSATGAYEQYF

J: TRBJ2-3
V: TRBV20-1
D: NA
CDR3: CSARGPTDTQYF